This is a list of T cell receptor beta chains from one sample in a study of cytomegalovirus exposure and HLA in healthy donors. Clones were sequenced by immunoSEQ multiplex PCR, and TCRdb holds only the in-frame ones, with some missing. The repertoire includes tens of thousands of clones, around two thirds of them detected once, and around 10% sits in the top ten. Sequencing input: PBMCs. Receptors were obtained from a woman in her forties or fifties in good health and CMV-seropositive. CDR3s include the opening cysteine and the closing phenylalanine or tryptophan.

v_call: TRBV23-1
j_call: TRBJ1-2
cdr3_aa: CASTLRSGGYTF

v_call: TRBV7-9
j_call: TRBJ1-2
cdr3_aa: CASSLAYRHYGYTF

v_call: TRBV7-2
j_call: TRBJ2-6
cdr3_aa: CASSFYGANVLTF

v_call: TRBV6-5
j_call: TRBJ1-6
cdr3_aa: CASSYSGQGYSPLHF

v_call: TRBV29-1
j_call: TRBJ1-1
cdr3_aa: CSALPGQGVAEAFF

v_call: TRBV7-2
j_call: TRBJ2-3
cdr3_aa: CASSLLIVGGSRDTQYF

v_call: TRBV7-3
j_call: TRBJ2-3
cdr3_aa: CASSFNRGSTDTQYF

v_call: TRBV7-8
j_call: TRBJ2-7
cdr3_aa: CASSPGHLSSYEQYF

v_call: TRBV4-3
j_call: TRBJ2-3
cdr3_aa: CASSLGVGSDTQYF

v_call: TRBV7-9
j_call: TRBJ2-7
cdr3_aa: CASSPTLREQYF

v_call: TRBV6-6
j_call: TRBJ1-1
cdr3_aa: CASSYSEMNTETFF

v_call: TRBV7-3
j_call: TRBJ2-6
cdr3_aa: CASSLSAGTGANVLTF

v_call: TRBV9
j_call: TRBJ1-1
cdr3_aa: CASRTQGSNTEAFF

v_call: TRBV7-9
j_call: TRBJ2-7
cdr3_aa: CASSLAETGDAYEQYF

v_call: TRBV7-9
j_call: TRBJ2-2
cdr3_aa: CASEDLAGANTGELFF

v_call: TRBV19
j_call: TRBJ2-5
cdr3_aa: CASSPPKGLASETQYF

v_call: TRBV6-4
j_call: TRBJ2-1
cdr3_aa: CASSEGGESYNEQFF

v_call: TRBV28
j_call: TRBJ1-5
cdr3_aa: CASSRRGYQPQHF

v_call: TRBV18
j_call: TRBJ1-1
cdr3_aa: CASSPVRVGEAFF

v_call: TRBV15
j_call: TRBJ1-3
cdr3_aa: CATSRDTGASGNTIYF

v_call: TRBV19
j_call: TRBJ1-3
cdr3_aa: CASSGDLYSGNTIYF

v_call: TRBV5-1
j_call: TRBJ2-7
cdr3_aa: CASSLLYGGDGDEQYF

v_call: TRBV6-5
j_call: TRBJ1-5
cdr3_aa: CASSNRGLGQPQHF

v_call: TRBV5-1
j_call: TRBJ2-1
cdr3_aa: CASSLAQGRGEQFF

v_call: TRBV19
j_call: TRBJ1-1
cdr3_aa: CASSSGKGGRNTEAFF

v_call: TRBV7-2
j_call: TRBJ2-2
cdr3_aa: CASSPAGAVLGELFF

v_call: TRBV4-1
j_call: TRBJ1-1
cdr3_aa: CASSLTEASPLEAFF

v_call: TRBV28
j_call: TRBJ2-1
cdr3_aa: CASSPGLAGANSYNEQFF

v_call: TRBV6-4
j_call: TRBJ2-7
cdr3_aa: CASNGSSYEQYF

v_call: TRBV19
j_call: TRBJ2-2
cdr3_aa: CASSNWGGNTGELFF

v_call: TRBV28
j_call: TRBJ1-5
cdr3_aa: CAISGGWGNQPQHF

v_call: TRBV18
j_call: TRBJ1-1
cdr3_aa: CASSPGTGGANTEAFF

v_call: TRBV7-2
j_call: TRBJ2-2
cdr3_aa: CASLETGGRTGELFF

v_call: TRBV6-1
j_call: TRBJ1-3
cdr3_aa: CASKQVSSGNTIYF

v_call: TRBV15
j_call: TRBJ2-1
cdr3_aa: CATSRDTDPTGTSVNEQFF

v_call: TRBV6-1
j_call: TRBJ2-6
cdr3_aa: CASIVSGANVLTF

v_call: TRBV10-1
j_call: TRBJ1-4
cdr3_aa: CATTGISRGNEKLFF

v_call: TRBV7-9
j_call: TRBJ1-2
cdr3_aa: CASSLGEGGGSSYGYTF

v_call: TRBV4-3
j_call: TRBJ2-7
cdr3_aa: CASSQGTQGVYEQYF

v_call: TRBV7-8
j_call: TRBJ1-3
cdr3_aa: CASSSNPSVLSGNTIYF

v_call: TRBV6-4
j_call: TRBJ1-1
cdr3_aa: CASRRDPGNTEAFF

v_call: TRBV5-4
j_call: TRBJ2-3
cdr3_aa: CASSLVGTDTQYF

v_call: TRBV12-5
j_call: TRBJ2-7
cdr3_aa: CASGLPTLRPYEQYF

v_call: TRBV9
j_call: TRBJ2-1
cdr3_aa: CASSVETRRGPYNEQFF

v_call: TRBV5-1
j_call: -
cdr3_aa: CASSLEPEVSGEQYF

v_call: TRBV7-8
j_call: TRBJ2-1
cdr3_aa: CASSLVQAGGEQFF

v_call: TRBV29-1
j_call: TRBJ2-1
cdr3_aa: CSALAIPSYNEQFF

v_call: TRBV11-2
j_call: TRBJ2-5
cdr3_aa: CASSLDPLSWELTTQYF

v_call: TRBV30
j_call: TRBJ2-1
cdr3_aa: CALYGTGFHNEQFF